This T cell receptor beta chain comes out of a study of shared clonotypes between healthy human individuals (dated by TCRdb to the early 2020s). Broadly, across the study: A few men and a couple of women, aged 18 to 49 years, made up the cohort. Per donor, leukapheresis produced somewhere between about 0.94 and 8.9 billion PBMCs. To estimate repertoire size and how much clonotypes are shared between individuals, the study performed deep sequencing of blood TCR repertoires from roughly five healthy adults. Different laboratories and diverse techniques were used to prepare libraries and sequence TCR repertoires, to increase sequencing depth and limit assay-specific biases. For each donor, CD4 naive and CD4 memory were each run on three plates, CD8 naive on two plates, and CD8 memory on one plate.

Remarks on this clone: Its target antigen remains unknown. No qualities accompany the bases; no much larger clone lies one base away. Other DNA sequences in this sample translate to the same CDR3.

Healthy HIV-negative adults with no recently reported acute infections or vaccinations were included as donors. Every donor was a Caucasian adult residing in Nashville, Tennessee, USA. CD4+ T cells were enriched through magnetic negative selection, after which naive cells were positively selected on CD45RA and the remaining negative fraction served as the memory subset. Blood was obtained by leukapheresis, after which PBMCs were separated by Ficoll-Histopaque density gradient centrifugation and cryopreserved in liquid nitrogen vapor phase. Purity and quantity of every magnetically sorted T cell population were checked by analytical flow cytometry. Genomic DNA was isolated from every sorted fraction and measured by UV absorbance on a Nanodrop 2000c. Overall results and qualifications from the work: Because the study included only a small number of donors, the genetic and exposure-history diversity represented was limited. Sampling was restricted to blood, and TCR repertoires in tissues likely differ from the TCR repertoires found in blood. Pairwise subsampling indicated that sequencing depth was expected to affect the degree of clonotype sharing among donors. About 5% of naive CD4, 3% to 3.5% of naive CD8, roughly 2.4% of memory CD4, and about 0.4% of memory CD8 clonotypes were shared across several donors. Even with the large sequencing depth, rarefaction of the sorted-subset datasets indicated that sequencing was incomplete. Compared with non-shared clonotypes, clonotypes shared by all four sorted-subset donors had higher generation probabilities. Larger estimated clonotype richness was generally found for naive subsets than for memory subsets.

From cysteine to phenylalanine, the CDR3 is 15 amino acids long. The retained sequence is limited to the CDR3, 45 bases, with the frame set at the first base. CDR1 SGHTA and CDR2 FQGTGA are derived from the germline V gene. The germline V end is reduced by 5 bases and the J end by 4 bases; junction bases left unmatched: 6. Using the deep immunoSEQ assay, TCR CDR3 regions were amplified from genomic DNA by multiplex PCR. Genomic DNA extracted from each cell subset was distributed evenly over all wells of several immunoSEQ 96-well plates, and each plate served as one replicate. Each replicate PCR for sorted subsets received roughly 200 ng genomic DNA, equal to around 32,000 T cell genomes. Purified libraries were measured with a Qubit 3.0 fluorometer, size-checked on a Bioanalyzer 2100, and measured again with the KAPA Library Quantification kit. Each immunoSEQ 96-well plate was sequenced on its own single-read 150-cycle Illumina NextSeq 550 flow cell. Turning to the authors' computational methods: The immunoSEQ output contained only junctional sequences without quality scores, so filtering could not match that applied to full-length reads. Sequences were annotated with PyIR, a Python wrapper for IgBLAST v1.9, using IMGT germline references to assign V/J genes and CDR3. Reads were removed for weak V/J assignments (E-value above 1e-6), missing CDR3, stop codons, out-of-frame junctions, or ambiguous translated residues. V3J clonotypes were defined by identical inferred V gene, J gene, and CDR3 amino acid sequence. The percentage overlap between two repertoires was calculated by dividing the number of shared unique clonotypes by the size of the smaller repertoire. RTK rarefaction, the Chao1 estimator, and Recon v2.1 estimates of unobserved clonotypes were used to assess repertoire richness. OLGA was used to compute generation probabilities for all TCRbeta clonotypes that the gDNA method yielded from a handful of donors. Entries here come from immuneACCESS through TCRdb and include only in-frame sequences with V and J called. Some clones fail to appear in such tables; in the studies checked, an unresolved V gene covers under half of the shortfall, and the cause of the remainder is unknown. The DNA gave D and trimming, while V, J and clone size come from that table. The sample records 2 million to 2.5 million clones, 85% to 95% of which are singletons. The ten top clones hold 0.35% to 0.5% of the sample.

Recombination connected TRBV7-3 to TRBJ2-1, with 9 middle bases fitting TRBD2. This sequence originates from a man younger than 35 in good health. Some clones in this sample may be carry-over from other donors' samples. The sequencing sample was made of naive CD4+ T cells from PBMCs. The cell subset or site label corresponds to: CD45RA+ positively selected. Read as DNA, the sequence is TGTGCCAGCAGCCCGAGCGGGAGGACGTACAATGAGCAGTTCTTC. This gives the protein CASSPSGRTYNEQFF.